Listed here is a single T cell receptor beta chain. What this receptor recognizes is not known. Base qualities are not recorded, but no much larger clone differs from it by a single base. In total, 600 or so healthy bone marrow donors made up the cohort. Cohort members were all nominally healthy when sampled, although unrecorded immune exposures were likely present. The donor tested CMV seronegative, placing the donor among the 350 to 400 seronegative members of the cohort. Every donor gave a peripheral blood sample, and the peripheral blood mononuclear cells from that sample were used for TCR beta sequencing. Genomic DNA extraction from the blood cell samples was performed with the Qiagen DNeasy Blood Extraction Kit. The sample comes from a study of cytomegalovirus exposure and HLA in healthy donors listed by TCRdb under 2017. About the full investigation: An earlier analysis of 550 to 700 of the donors reported about 290 Gb of sequence data and approximately 110 million unique TCR beta sequences from 150 million to 200 million T cells. An early release that covered roughly 600 HLA-typed donors contained approximately 300 gigabases of sequencing data and around 85 million unique TCR sequences. Of the 300 to 500 genotyped donors, approximately 80% were placed in the genetic ancestry cluster associated with self-reported Caucasian donors. The study aimed to test whether cataloging public T cell receptors could reveal signatures of past pathogen exposure. The study profiled the T cell repertoires of 500 to 800 subjects by immunosequencing and related them to cytomegalovirus serostatus. Besides the first cohort of roughly 700 subjects, a separate validation cohort made up of about 120 different subjects was used. To predict cytomegalovirus infection status, the study combined high-throughput TCR immunosequencing, statistical association of individual TCRs with disease status, and machine learning. A later analysis re-analyzed previously published TCR beta repertoires from 666 donors and added high-resolution HLA genotyping to study TCR occurrence patterns. Rather than drawing on any new phenotypic data, the later analysis identified candidate immune exposures from TCR beta sequences and the way those sequences occurred across donors. An earlier analysis of around 580 of the donors used high-throughput TCR beta sequencing to judge whether each TCR beta V gene segment behaved as functional or pseudogenic. Alongside the repertoire data, information on donor age, sex, ethnicity and CMV serostatus was compiled. A later genetic analysis took genome-wide SNP genotypes for about 55% of the 666 donors and used that subset as a discovery cohort. Every repertoire in the discovery cohort had been generated on one and the same sequencing platform. Class I and class II HLA loci were covered by the typing at four-digit resolution. Typing coverage differed by locus: A, B, C, DRB1 and DQB1 were typed in roughly 620-630 donors, DQA1 in approximately 520, DPA1 in approximately 600, and DPB1 in 400 to 490. About 5 DR-DQ haplotypes were handled as single units for association and clustering, since linkage in the cohort was strong. Across 300 to 400 genotyped donors of the cohort, an average of 235,054 unique TCR beta nucleotide sequences per donor were sequenced, and roughly 18% of those sequences were non-productive.

Results and caveats for the whole study, not just this receptor: Because HLA typing was unavailable for some donors at each locus, only the typed subset was used in association tests. An association between a missense DCLRE1C variant and V-gene and J-gene trimming of TCR beta chains was found in a later genetic analysis and replicated in an independent cohort. Because counts were too low, roughly 17 rarely observed V segments, including chromosome 9 orphons, were left out of the earlier analysis of about 620 of the donors. Presence/absence analyses assumed roughly uniform sequencing depth across donors, an assumption that may not hold. In vitro tests confirmed that three of the cytomegalovirus-associated TCR beta chains recognize cytomegalovirus antigens. In a later analysis, TCR association rates were found to vary across HLA loci, with the most associated TCRs seen for DRB1 alleles and the fewest for HLA-C alleles. A group of highly shared sequence variants was considered likely to be a technical artifact of the sequencing pipeline. A later analysis found that HLA-associated TCR beta chains were more clonally expanded and had lower generation probabilities than equally common non-associated chains. The classifier was reported to diagnose cytomegalovirus status with high specificity and sensitivity in both the original cohort and the validation cohort. According to a later genetic analysis, donors in an Asian-associated ancestry cluster had fewer N-insertions in productive TCRs than the approximately 670-donor mean. The authors suggested that the approach could potentially be extended to other disease states and immunological phenotypes. A total of roughly 160 TCR beta chains were listed by the study as associated with cytomegalovirus. The cohort was sequenced for TCR beta chains only, and without alpha or paired-chain data the features that could be detected were limited. A further reported finding was that TCR beta sequences accurately predicted the HLA-A and HLA-B alleles for most subjects in the first cohort. Correlated functional status among segregating V segments might be attributable to linkage disequilibrium, but an unknown experimental factor could not be ruled out. In an earlier analysis of some 550 of the donors, most TCR beta V segments were observed in productive rearrangements about 90% or about 30% of the time, broadly matching IMGT annotations. When HLA alleles, especially DR and DQ, strongly co-occurred, attributing TCR associations to individual alleles was difficult. Specific HLA alleles were associated with 15,000 to 20,000 TCR beta sequences at a false discovery rate of 0.05 in a later analysis. Across donors, most TCR sequences were observed very rarely, whereas some public TCRs were present in many individuals. Immune exposure information for the cohort was limited to CMV serostatus. A later analysis found that most CMV-associated TCR beta chains appeared HLA-restricted, with HLA associations seemingly driven largely by CMV exposure. According to a later analysis, parvovirus B19, influenza, CMV and Epstein-Barr virus appeared linked to several top co-occurrence clusters.

The method was the immunoSEQ multiplex PCR assay. A mixture of 60 forward primers for TCR Vbeta segments and 13 reverse primers for TCR Jbeta segments was used in the multiplex PCR. A multiplex PCR assay on genomic DNA amplified the CDR3 region of rearranged TCR beta genes. On the Illumina HiSeq System, the amplified TCR beta libraries were sequenced as 87-base-pair reads. For the original study's pipeline: A later analysis tallied about 77 million unique TCR beta chains across the 666 repertoires, and approximately 12 million of those chains were shared by two or more donors. A nearest-neighbor algorithm error-corrected the raw reads and collapsed the reads into unique sequences, merging closely related sequences to remove PCR and sequencing errors. Alignment of CDR3 sequences to IMGT reference sequences was used to assign V, D and J gene segments. For a sequence to be retained, a match of at least six nucleotides was required to both a V gene segment and a J gene segment. Rearrangements were called productive when the CDR3 lacked stop codons and stayed in frame with V and J; all others were non-productive. Following IMGT convention, CDR3 was defined as the stretch from the second conserved V-encoded cysteine up to the conserved J-encoded phenylalanine. Sequences without an unambiguous match to a single V gene segment were excluded from the earlier analysis of approximately 560 of the donors. An earlier analysis of 587 of the donors called V segments functional above 56.7% productive rearrangements and segregating when the between-donor standard deviation exceeded 5%. A statistical classification framework was built to diagnose cytomegalovirus status from the catalog of TCR beta chain sequences. A later analysis assigned V and J genes by comparing TCR nucleotide sequences with IMGT/GENE-DB human TR gene sequences. Using the TCRdist pipeline, a later analysis assigned CDR3 sequences along with most-parsimonious VDJ recombination scenarios. In a later analysis, each TCR beta chain was defined by its CDR3 amino acid sequence together with its V-gene family, and reads lacking a unique V-gene family were excluded. A later analysis removed roughly 590 highly shared, low-generation-probability nucleotide sequences to deal with suspected cross-contamination and a sequencing artifact. In a later analysis, a clonal expansion index for each public chain was calculated from normalized within-repertoire ranks of inferred template counts. Generation probabilities in a later analysis came from a VDJ recombination model fitted to out-of-frame rearrangements, and those results were checked against IGoR. Hypergeometric tests were used in a later analysis to score TCR-TCR, TCR-HLA and TCR-CMV co-occurrence, with a repertoire-size bias correction applied to the TCR pairs. To estimate false discovery rates, a later analysis permuted the HLA or CMV assignments 20 times. In a later analysis, co-occurring TCRs were grouped using DBSCAN, and TCRdist sequence similarity was added for clustering within HLA-allele-positive subsets. For co-occurrence clustering, repertoires with fewer than 30,000 or more than 120,000 public chains were excluded, along with a handful of repertoires with anomalous nucleotide sharing. TCRdb took this table from immuneACCESS and kept in-frame rearrangements with V and J called. Such tables lack part of the clones; where checked against another copy, unresolved V genes explain under half of the gap, and the rest is unexplained. That table is the source of V, J and clone size, and D and trimming were worked out from the DNA. This sample has over 150,000 clones in its table, and 84% of those were observed once. Together, the top ten hold more than 4% of the sample.

This TCR came from a man aged 18 to 29 in good health and CMV-seronegative. Sequenced material: PBMCs.

The DNA sequence is as follows: TGTGCTCTGGCGAACAGGGGAAGCTCCTACAATGAGCAGTTCTTC. It translates as CALANRGSSYNEQFF. The chain couples TRBV7-9 to TRBJ2-1, with 7 central nucleotides matching TRBD1. According to the germline V gene (reference sequence), CDR1 reads SEHNR and CDR2 reads FQNEAQ. Taken from cysteine to phenylalanine, the CDR3 has 15 residues. Only the CDR3 portion is preserved as DNA: 45 bases, with reading frame beginning at the first base.